The 28 T cell receptor beta chains reported below all come from one sample, sequenced in a study of blood T cell repertoires in COVID-19. TCRdb's table, derived via immunoSEQ multiplex PCR, lists solely in-frame clones and lacks some. The table has 130,000 to 150,000 clones, more than 75% seen once. The sample taken for sequencing was PBMCs or T cells enriched from blood (not recorded which). These receptors were taken from a woman in her twenties or thirties with acute COVID-19.

J is TRBJ2-7 and V is TRBV5-6, with 7 nucleotides matching TRBD2. After removal of 1 base from V and 2 bases from J, the junction contained 3 bases not matched to a gene. Germline V gives CDR1 SGHDT, CDR2 YYEEEE. The CDR3 consists of 14 residues. The CDR3 is CASSLLGLAYEQYF. CDR3 nucleotide sequence: TGTGCCAGCAGCTTGTTAGGACTAGCCTACGAGCAGTACTTC.

In DNA form, the CDR3 reads TGTGCCAGCAGCTTAGTTTTTCGGGAGACCCAGTACTTC. Its translation: CASSLVFRETQYF. V gene TRBV7-2 combines with J gene TRBJ2-5; the D is unclear. V was pared by 1 base and J by 5 bases, with 8 bases between. Germline CDR1 and CDR2: SGHTA and FQGNSA. The CDR3 consists of 13 residues.

CDR3 in amino acids: CASSTFPGTPSSYEQYF. The CDR3 coding sequence is TGTGCCAGTAGTACGTTCCCCGGGACACCAAGCTCCTACGAGCAGTACTTC. This chain joins TRBV19 and TRBJ2-7; perhaps TRBD1 as D (6 bases). V was pared by 4 bases and J by 0 bases, with 19 bases between. Germline lookup yields CDR1 LNHDA and CDR2 SQIVND (reference sequence). The CDR3 is 17 amino acids.

CDR3 protein: CASSPPAGGPRNEQFF. CDR3 DNA: TGTGCCAGCAGCCCCCCAGCGGGAGGGCCGAGGAATGAGCAGTTCTTC. The chain recombines TRBV9 with TRBJ2-1, with 10 bases that match TRBD2. Germline trimming cut 4 bases from V and 7 bases from J; bases unmatched to any gene: 11. Germline V gene data show CDR1 as SGDLS and CDR2 as YYNGEE. The CDR3 extends over 16 amino acids.

The V call is TRBV14, the J call TRBJ2-1, with D unclear. Germline V gene lookup returns CDR1 SGHDN and CDR2 FVKESK. Trimming removed 0 bases at V and 7 bases at J, with 13 bases between. The CDR3 has 15 amino acids. The CDR3 loop is CASSQDFSSRNEQFF. In nucleotides, the CDR3 is TGTGCCAGCAGCCAAGATTTTTCTAGTCGGAATGAGCAGTTCTTC.

The V and J genes are TRBV18 and TRBJ1-2; possibly TRBD1 for D (6 bases). Trimming took 4 bases from V and 2 from J, leaving 11 bases between them. The germline V gene has CDR1 KGHSH and CDR2 LQKENI. CDR3 length equals 14 residues. The chain's CDR3 is CASSRQDINYGYTF. CDR3 DNA: TGTGCCAGCTCACGACAGGACATAAACTATGGCTACACCTTC.

The rearrangement uses TRBV18 and TRBJ1-1; 10 nucleotides match TRBD1. Germline V gene lookup returns CDR1 KGHSH and CDR2 LQKENI. The CDR3 loop spans 14 amino acids. With 7 bases clipped from V and 1 base from J, the junction kept 3 bases outside the gene matches. Here the CDR3 reads CASLRDRGNTEAFF. The CDR3, as DNA: TGTGCCAGCTTACGGGACAGGGGGAACACTGAAGCTTTCTTT.

The chain couples TRBV7-3 to TRBJ2-3; 11 bases are shared with TRBD2. After removal of 4 bases from V and 2 bases from J, the junction contained 5 bases not matched to a gene. Per germline, CDR1 SGHTA and CDR2 FQGTGA. The CDR3 loop spans 16 amino acids. The CDR3 loop reads CASSSGLAELTDTQYF. CDR3 coding DNA: TGTGCCAGCAGCTCGGGACTAGCGGAGCTCACAGATACGCAGTATTTT.

This clone has more than one count but fewer than ten. The chain joins TRBV5-4 to TRBJ2-1; no firm D call. The V gene's germline CDR1 is SGHNT and CDR2 YYREEE (reference sequence). V was clipped by 3 bases and J by 4 bases, with 5 bases between them. The CDR3 totals 12 residues. The CDR3 bases are TGTGCCAGCAGCTCCGGTTACAATGAGCAGTTCTTC. Translated: CASSSGYNEQFF.

The chain recombines TRBV25-1 with TRBJ1-5, with TRBD1 identical over 7 bases. The V gene end was trimmed by 4 bases and the J gene end by 4 bases; junction bases not matched to a gene: 7. Germline loops: CDR1 MGHDK, CDR2 SYGVNS. This CDR3 comprises 15 residues. The CDR3 spells CASSGGGRGNQPQHF. CDR3 coding DNA: TGTGCCAGCAGTGGGGGCGGCAGGGGGAATCAGCCCCAGCATTTT.

The genes are TRBV5-1 and TRBJ2-5; 7 nucleotides line up with TRBD1. The J segment lost 5 bases and the V segment lost 4 bases, leaving 8 bases of the junction unmatched. The CDR3 length is 14 residues. Per germline, CDR1 SGHRS and CDR2 YFSETQ. The CDR3 nucleotides read TGCGCCAGCAGCGGCGAGGGGGCTAGGGAGACCCAGTACTTC. Encoded protein: CASSGEGARETQYF.

This rearrangement joins TRBV5-1 to TRBJ2-6, with D unresolved. Looked up from germline, CDR1 is SGHRS and CDR2 is YFSETQ. Trimming took 7 bases from V and 0 from J, leaving 14 bases between them. The CDR3 totals 16 residues. As DNA, the CDR3 is TGCGCCAGCCGTAAACGAGTAAGCTCTGGGGCCAACGTCCTGACTTTC. It is translated as CASRKRVSSGANVLTF.

This clone was seen only a few times. The chain links TRBV7-9 to TRBJ2-1, with TRBD2 matching over 14 bases. V lost 3 bases, J lost 6 bases, and 13 bases stayed unmatched. Germline V gene sequence: CDR1 SEHNR, CDR2 FQNEAQ (reference sequence). This CDR3 spans 19 amino acids. Here the CDR3 reads CASSLFRGLAGDLGNEQFF. DNA of the CDR3: TGTGCCAGCAGCTTGTTCCGGGGACTAGCGGGAGATCTGGGCAATGAGCAGTTCTTC.

This clone was picked up one time. This chain uses TRBV2 with TRBJ1-2; 7 bases agree with TRBD1. The CDR3 runs 15 residues. CDR1 and CDR2 (germline): SNHLY, FYNNEI. Trimming at V came to 6 bases and at J to 4 bases, leaving 11 bases not matched to a gene. CDR3: CASRRDSPTLYGYTF. For the CDR3, the DNA is TGTGCCAGCAGACGGGACAGCCCAACGCTCTATGGCTACACCTTC. Full variable domain (rest looked up from reference TRBV2 and TRBJ1-2): EPEVTQTPSHQVTQMGQEVILRCVPISNHLYFYWYRQILGQKVEFLVSFYNNEISEKSEIFDDQFSVERPDGSNFTLKIRSTKLEDSAMYFCASRRDSPTLYGYTFGSGTRLTVV.

J is TRBJ1-1 and V is TRBV18; 7 nucleotides match TRBD1. CDR3 size: 14 residues. With V trimmed by 4 bases and J by 0 bases, 2 bases remained unmatched. Germline CDR1 is KGHSH and CDR2 is LQKENI. The DNA of the CDR3 is TGTGCCAGCTCACTAGACAGGGTGAACACTGAAGCTTTCTTT. Its protein is CASSLDRVNTEAFF.

The rearrangement joins TRBV6-4 to TRBJ2-1, with 9 bases lining up with TRBD2. The V gene end was trimmed by 0 bases and the J gene end by 3 bases; junction bases not matched to a gene: 3. CDR1 and CDR2 (germline): MRHNA, SNTAGT. The CDR3 contains 16 residues. CDR3 loop: CASSDSISGSYNEQFF. The CDR3 nucleotides read TGTGCCAGCAGTGACTCTATTAGCGGGAGCTACAATGAGCAGTTCTTC.

V gene TRBV11-2 combines with J gene TRBJ1-3, with no clear D. This CDR3 comprises 17 residues. V lost 1 base to trimming and J lost 4 bases, with 17 bases between them. Germline V gene lookup returns CDR1 SGHAT and CDR2 FQNNGV. The CDR3 nucleotides are TGTGCCAGCAGCTTAGCCCCCTACAACGAGGTCGGAAACACCATATATTTT. Translating gives CASSLAPYNEVGNTIYF.

The CDR3 coding sequence is TGCGCCAGCAGCTTATGGTCTAGCGGGAACTCCTACAATGAGCAGTTCTTC. Protein: CASSLWSSGNSYNEQFF. The genes are TRBV5-1 and TRBJ2-1; 9 nucleotides align to TRBD2. J was trimmed by 0 bases and V by 2 bases; bases with no gene match: 6. Germline V gene lookup returns CDR1 SGHRS and CDR2 YFSETQ. The CDR3 extends over 17 amino acids.

V gene TRBV6-4 combines with J gene TRBJ2-3, with TRBD1 matching over 12 bases. CDR1 is MRHNA and CDR2 is SNTAGT in the germline V gene. This CDR3 is 18 amino acids long. The ends lost 0 bases at V and 1 base at J; junction bases unmatched: 5. The CDR3 nucleotides read TGTGCCAGCAGTGACTCGGCCGGGACAGGGGGCGGCACAGATACGCAGTATTTT. This encodes CASSDSAGTGGGTDTQYF.

The gene calls are TRBV9 and TRBJ2-1; D perhaps matches TRBD2 (5 bases). Trimming shortened V by 0 bases and J by 5 bases, and 12 bases separated the two germline ends. The CDR3 totals 15 residues. From germline, CDR1 is SGDLS and CDR2 YYNGEE. CDR3 loop: CASSVGVSEHNEQFF. The CDR3 DNA is TGTGCCAGCAGCGTAGGGGTTAGCGAACACAATGAGCAGTTCTTC.

This chain uses TRBV2 with TRBJ2-1; TRBD2 aligns across 13 bases. The CDR3 extends over 12 amino acids. V lost 6 bases and J lost 15; bases outside the gene matches: 5. Germline V gene lookup returns CDR1 SNHLY and CDR2 FYNNEI. CDR3 loop: CASRVTSGGGFF. In DNA, the CDR3 is TGTGCCAGCAGAGTCACTAGCGGGGGGGGGTTCTTC.

The chain is built from TRBV5-4 and TRBJ2-3; 12 bases fit TRBD2. Germline V gives CDR1 SGHNT, CDR2 YYREEE (reference sequence). V lost 4 bases, J lost 2 bases, and 5 bases stayed unmatched. CDR3 length: 16 residues. In nucleotides, the CDR3 is TGTGCCAGCAGCCTAAGGACTAGCGGGACCACAGATACGCAGTATTTT. Its translation is CASSLRTSGTTDTQYF. Supplemented by reference TRBV5-4 and TRBJ2-3, the full variable domain reads ETGVTQSPTHLIKTRGQQVTLRCSSQSGHNTVSWYQQALGQGPQFIFQYYREEENGRGNFPPRFSGLQFPNYSSELNVNALELDDSALYLCASSLRTSGTTDTQYFGPGTRLTVL.

This clone has a handful of counts. The chain combines TRBV28 with TRBJ1-3; weak D call: TRBD1 (6 bases). There are 14 residues in the CDR3. Trimming left V 8 bases short and J 0 bases short, with 11 bases between. Germline V gene lookup returns CDR1 MDHEN and CDR2 SYDVKM. DNA of the CDR3: TGTGCCAGCCGAACAGGGAGCTCTGGAAACACCATATATTTT. It encodes CASRTGSSGNTIYF.

This sequence joins TRBV18 and TRBJ1-5; TRBD1 matches 8 bases. J lost 7 bases, V lost 5 bases, and 10 bases had no gene match. The CDR3 runs to 15 residues. The germline V gene encodes CDR1 KGHSH and CDR2 LQKENI. The CDR3 region has the DNA TGTGCCAGCTCATCCGGACAGGGAACGGGCCAGCCCCAGCATTTT. This gives the protein CASSSGQGTGQPQHF.

This chain joins TRBV11-1 and TRBJ1-1, with TRBD1 as a possible D gene (5 bases). Germline V lookup: CDR1 SGHAT, CDR2 FQDESV (reference sequence). This CDR3 spans 13 amino acids. V lost 2 bases and J 5 bases, leaving 9 bases between the germline ends. The CDR3 sequence is CASSLQGMTEAFF. Written as DNA, the CDR3 is TGTGCCAGCAGCTTACAGGGCATGACTGAAGCTTTCTTT.

V gene TRBV5-6 combines with J gene TRBJ1-1, with D uncertain. The CDR3 has 14 residues. V was trimmed by 4 bases and J by 3 bases, leaving 13 bases between them. CDR1 is SGHDT and CDR2 is YYEEEE in the germline V gene. CDR3 sequence (DNA): TGTGCCAGCAGCCCGACCGGGATTTACACTGAAGCTTTCTTT. This sequence encodes CASSPTGIYTEAFF.

The chain joins TRBV7-2 to TRBJ2-7; weak D call: TRBD1 (5 bases). The CDR3 runs 14 residues. Germline lookup yields CDR1 SGHTA and CDR2 FQGNSA. Between the trimmed V and J ends, which lost 7 bases and 0 bases, there was a span of 13 bases. CDR3 sequence reads: CASTFWGTSYEQYF. CDR3 nucleotides: TGTGCCAGCACATTCTGGGGCACCTCCTACGAGCAGTACTTC.

This chain's CDR3 is CAISESTSGSTYEQYF. The CDR3 DNA follows: TGTGCCATCAGTGAGTCGACTAGCGGGAGTACCTACGAGCAGTACTTC. The chain uses TRBV10-3 and TRBJ2-7; the match to TRBD2 covers 12 bases. The trim removed 0 bases at V and 2 bases at J, leaving 2 bases unmatched. The CDR3 runs 16 residues. Germline CDR1 reads ENHRY; CDR2 reads SYGVKD.